Listed below are T cell receptor beta chains from one sample, sequenced in a study of cytomegalovirus exposure and HLA in healthy donors. Sequencing was performed with immunoSEQ multiplex PCR; in TCRdb, only in-frame clones are kept and a portion is missing. The table records 150,000 to 200,000 clones, 76% of them present only once. The sequencing input was PBMCs. These receptors were obtained from a male donor in good health and CMV-seronegative. Each CDR3 is given with its conserved first and last residue. D genes are given only for firm matches. Not every row has a clone size; where given, it reads once, few, many or a size class.

>TRBV7-2|TRBJ2-2|-|-
TGTGCCAGCAGCTTTGGGGGGGCGGCGAACACCGGGGAGCTGTTTTTT
CASSFGGAANTGELFF
>TRBV5-1|TRBJ2-7|-|TRBD1
TGCGCCAGCAGCTTGGCGGACAGGGCTCAATACGAGCAGTACTTC
CASSLADRAQYEQYF
>TRBV7-9|TRBJ2-5|-|-
TGTGCCAGCAACCAAGAGGCGCGAGAGCAGTACTTC
CASNQEAREQYF
>TRBV28|TRBJ1-2|-|-
TGTGCCAGCAGTTTAGCAGGGTATGGCTACACCTTC
CASSLAGYGYTF
>TRBV11-3|TRBJ1-1|few|TRBD1
TGTGCCAGCAGCGGGGGTCGACCGGGACAGGGCCGTGGCTTGGGGACTGAAGCTTTCTTT
CASSGGRPGQGRGLGTEAFF
>TRBV7-9|TRBJ2-7|-|TRBD1
TGTGCCAGCAGCTTAAAGCGGGACAGGGGTTCCGACGAGCAGTACTTC
CASSLKRDRGSDEQYF
>TRBV5-1|TRBJ1-2|-|TRBD1
TGCGCCAGCAGCTTTATACAGGGGGCGCCTGGCTACACCTTC
CASSFIQGAPGYTF
>TRBV5-8|TRBJ1-2|-|TRBD1
TGTGCCAGCAGCTTGGGGTCCCGGGGGACAGTCTATGGCTACACCTTC
CASSLGSRGTVYGYTF
>TRBV4-2|TRBJ2-7|-|-
TGTGCCAGCAGCCAAGATCTGGCGGGGTCGATCACCTACGAGCAGTACTTC
CASSQDLAGSITYEQYF
>TRBV19|TRBJ2-3|-|-
TGTGCCAGTAGTGTTGACAGCCGTACGCAGTATTTT
CASSVDSRTQYF
>TRBV29-1|TRBJ2-7|-|-
TGCAGCGTGGGGGGTGGGGAGCCCTACGAGCAGTACTTC
CSVGGGEPYEQYF
>TRBV2|TRBJ2-2|-|TRBD2
TGTGCCAGCAGTGACGGGGGAGGGTACACCGGGGAGCTGTTTTTT
CASSDGGGYTGELFF
>TRBV27|TRBJ2-6|-|-
TGTGCCTGTGCCCGGACACCGACAAACTCTGGGGCCAACGTCCTGACTTTC
CACARTPTNSGANVLTF
>TRBV7-2|TRBJ2-5|-|TRBD1
TGTGCCAGCGGGACAGGGGGCCAAGAGACCCAGTACTTC
CASGTGGQETQYF
>TRBV9|TRBJ2-5|-|TRBD2
TGTGCCAGCAGCGTAGGGGCGACTAGCGGGAGTGATGAGACCCAGTACTTC
CASSVGATSGSDETQYF
>TRBV15|TRBJ2-5|-|-
TGTGCCACCAGCGGGCAGCTACAAGAGACCCAGTACTTC
CATSGQLQETQYF
>TRBV7-7|TRBJ1-5|few|TRBD1
TGTGCTAGCAGCTTGGGGGGACAGGGGACAGTCTATAGCAATCAGCCCCAGCATTTT
CASSLGGQGTVYSNQPQHF
>TRBV28|TRBJ2-5|few|-
TGTGCCAGCAGTCCACAGTACCAAGAGACCCAGTACTTC
CASSPQYQETQYF
>TRBV5-8|TRBJ2-7|-|-
TGTGCCAGCAGCTTGACCGGGGTCCGGGTCGAGCAGTACTTC
CASSLTGVRVEQYF
>TRBV19|TRBJ2-2|-|TRBD1
TGTGCCAGTAGCCCTGGACAGGGGGCATCCACCGGGGAGCTGTTTTTT
CASSPGQGASTGELFF
>TRBV19|TRBJ2-3|-|-
TGTGCCAGTAGTATTCAACTAGCTGATACGCAGTATTTT
CASSIQLADTQYF
>TRBV7-2|TRBJ2-7|-|TRBD1
TGTGCCAGCAGCTTAAGGGGGACAGGCGGTGGATACGAGCAGTACTTC
CASSLRGTGGGYEQYF
>TRBV9|TRBJ1-2|-|TRBD1
TGTGCCAGCAGCCCATGGACAGGGGGCCTTAACTATGGCTACACCTTC
CASSPWTGGLNYGYTF
>TRBV5-1|TRBJ2-1|-|-
TGCGCCAGCAGCTACCCTTCGGAGGGCTCCCTCAATGAGCAGTTCTTC
CASSYPSEGSLNEQFF
>TRBV7-9|TRBJ2-5|-|TRBD2
TGTGCCAGCAGCCGCCTTAGCGGGAGGGCCGGGGAGACCCAGTACTTC
CASSRLSGRAGETQYF
>TRBV5-1|TRBJ2-3|-|TRBD2
TGCGCCAGCAGTCGGACTAGCGGTGTCGCAGATACGCAGTATTTT
CASSRTSGVADTQYF
>TRBV5-1|TRBJ2-2|-|TRBD1
TGCGCCAGCAGATCAGCCGGGACAGGGGCCTCAATGACGAACACCGGGGAGCTGTTTTTT
CASRSAGTGASMTNTGELFF
>TRBV30|TRBJ1-6|-|-
TGTGCCTGGAGTGCCGAGTATAATTCACCCCTCCACTTT
CAWSAEYNSPLHF
>TRBV6-1|TRBJ1-5|-|-
TGTGCCAGCAACCCACTCCCGAACAGCAATCAGCCCCAGCATTTT
CASNPLPNSNQPQHF
>TRBV7-2|TRBJ2-7|-|-
TGTGCCAGCAGCTGGTTGGGGTTAAGGGGAGGCGAGCAGTACTTC
CASSWLGLRGGEQYF
>TRBV2|TRBJ2-7|-|-
TGTGCCAGCAGTTATCAGGGATCCGACGAGCAGTACTTC
CASSYQGSDEQYF
>TRBV15|TRBJ1-2|-|-
TGTGCCACCAGCGGTCCGAGCACAGGGAACTATGGCTACACCTTC
CATSGPSTGNYGYTF
>TRBV5-4|TRBJ1-1|-|-
TGTGCCAGCAGCTTGGCCAGGAACAGTAACACTGAAGCTTTCTTT
CASSLARNSNTEAFF
>TRBV19|TRBJ2-1|-|-
TGTGCCAGTAGTTCGCGGCGCTACAATGAGCAGTTCTTC
CASSSRRYNEQFF
>TRBV18|TRBJ2-5|-|TRBD2
TGTGCCAGCTCACCCCTAGCGGGAGAGACCCAGTACTTC
CASSPLAGETQYF
>TRBV7-9|TRBJ1-4|few|-
TGTTCCAGCAGCTTCGGGGGGGGGCCGGCTAATGAAAAACTGTTTTTT
CSSSFGGGPANEKLFF
>TRBV7-2|TRBJ2-7|-|TRBD1
TGTGCCAGCAGCTCAATCCATCTGGACAGGGGGCGTTCCTACGAGCAGTACTTC
CASSSIHLDRGRSYEQYF
>TRBV10-3|TRBJ1-2|-|-
TGTGCCATCAGTGAGTCACAAGGGGTAGGCTACACCTTC
CAISESQGVGYTF
>TRBV30|TRBJ1-2|few|-
TGTGCCTCCTGGGAGGGAACTAACTATGGCTACACCTTC
CASWEGTNYGYTF
>TRBV9|TRBJ2-7|-|TRBD2
TGTGCCAGCAGCGTAGCTGCGGGGGACGAGCAGTACTTC
CASSVAAGDEQYF
>TRBV5-1|TRBJ2-7|few|-
TGCGCCAGCAGTCGCCGAGGCAGGGGCCACGAGCAGTACTTC
CASSRRGRGHEQYF
>TRBV28|TRBJ2-1|-|TRBD2
TGTGCCAGCAGTTTACGGACTAGCGGGAGCTATGAGCAGTTCTTC
CASSLRTSGSYEQFF
>TRBV7-9|TRBJ1-1|-|-
TGTGCCAGCAGCTTCCTAAACTTGAACACTGAAGCTTTCTTT
CASSFLNLNTEAFF
>TRBV5-4|TRBJ2-7|-|TRBD1
TGTGCCAGCAGCCCACCTGGGACAGGAAGCCACGAGCAGTACTTC
CASSPPGTGSHEQYF
>TRBV7-9|TRBJ2-5|-|-
TGTTCCAGCAGCTCTTCAGGGGGGACGGCAGAGACCCAGTACTTC
CSSSSSGGTAETQYF
>TRBV7-9|TRBJ1-4|-|-
TGTGCCAGCAGCCCCCCGGGTGGGAATGAAAAACTGTTTTTT
CASSPPGGNEKLFF
>TRBV4-1|TRBJ2-1|-|TRBD2
TGCGCCAGCAGCCAAGAGCGGGAGGGCAATGAGCAGTTCTTC
CASSQEREGNEQFF
>TRBV7-2|TRBJ2-7|once|-
TGTGCCAGCAGCTTATCAGGGGCCAGGGACGAGCAGTACTTC
CASSLSGARDEQYF
>TRBV5-4|TRBJ2-7|-|-
TGTGCCAGCAGCTTGTTCCACGCCAGCTACGAGCAGTACTTC
CASSLFHASYEQYF
>TRBV15|TRBJ1-4|-|-
TGTGCCACCAGCAGAGACCTTCTCGGGTCAACTAATGAAAAACTGTTTTTT
CATSRDLLGSTNEKLFF
>TRBV2|TRBJ2-2|-|TRBD1
TGTGCCAGCAGCCGGACAGGGGTCACCGGGGAGCTGTTTTTT
CASSRTGVTGELFF
>TRBV4-3|TRBJ2-7|-|-
TGCGCCAGCAGCCAAGACAGGGCCGTGGGGGAGCAGTACTTC
CASSQDRAVGEQYF